Listed here are 4 T cell receptor beta chains from one sample, sequenced in a study of CD8 T cells in ankylosing spondylitis (dated 2017 in TCRdb). The method was 5' RACE. TCRdb records Illumina HiSeq 2500 as the sequencer. Using fastp at Q25 and MiXCR, TCRdb reprocessed the public reads and kept productive beta chains. Entries are consolidated by CDR3 protein sequence, retaining the most common genes and DNA. In this sample the table shows hundreds of thousands of distinct CDR3 sequences, around 20% of which occur a single time. The ten top clones hold 3% to 4% of the sample. The sample comprised blood, either unsorted or a sorted T cell fraction (not recorded which). These receptor sequences come from a female donor with ankylosing spondylitis or in good health (not recorded which).

This rearrangement joins TRBV20-1 to TRBJ1-6; D not certain. CDR1 is DFQATT and CDR2 is SNEGSKA in the germline V gene (reference sequence). The V gene lost 1 base and the J gene lost 5 bases, with 12 bases spanning the gap. This CDR3 is built from 15 residues. The CDR3 sequence: CSARGGLVNNSPLHF. Here the CDR3 DNA reads TGCAGTGCTAGAGGAGGGCTCGTCAATAATTCACCCCTCCACTTT.

The V and J genes are TRBV4-3 and TRBJ2-1, with TRBD2 identical over 13 bases. The V gene end was trimmed by 0 bases and the J gene end by 4 bases; junction bases not matched to a gene: 6. This CDR3 has 18 amino acids. Germline V gene sequence: CDR1 LGHNA, CDR2 YSLEER. The CDR3 spells CASSQEVRGLAGYNEQFF. The DNA of the CDR3 is TGCGCCAGCAGCCAAGAAGTACGGGGACTAGCGGGATACAATGAGCAGTTCTTC.

In its sample, this clonotype was seen a few times. The chain employs TRBV15 and TRBJ1-2, with D possibly TRBD1 on 5 matching bases. Germline lookup yields CDR1 LNHNV and CDR2 YYDKDF (reference sequence). V was shortened by 0 bases and J by 7 bases, with 12 bases between the two germline ends. This CDR3 has 14 amino acids. For the CDR3, the DNA is TGTGCCACCAGCAGAGATCCCAGGGTAGGTGGCTACACCTTC. It specifies CATSRDPRVGGYTF.

This clonotype was seen only a few times. The chain couples TRBV12-3 or TRBV12-4 to TRBJ1-4, with D perhaps matching TRBD1 (5 bases). The CDR3 sequence is 15 residues long. V dropped 4 bases and J dropped 8 bases, with 17 bases sitting between them. The CDR3 coding sequence is TGTGCCAGCAGTTCGTCCGGGACCCACGGAGAAAAACTGTTTTTT. It is translated as CASSSSGTHGEKLFF.